This T cell receptor beta chain was obtained from a study of long-term antiretroviral therapy in people with HIV (dated by TCRdb to between 2022 and 2023). Study-level background: Collection of the earliest samples took place about a decade ahead of the 2015 WHO recommendation for immediate ART, at a time when ART was typically delayed until CD4 counts fell. Whether ART initiation and durable HIV suppression were associated with changes in peripheral blood TRB repertoire composition and diversity was tested in a retrospective serial study. A total of fewer than 250 cryopreserved PBMC samples came from a few dozen adults with confirmed HIV infection and were collected serially over a mean of roughly 6 years (range 1-12). Of the 30 participants with HIV, eleven were female. Test extractions of a monoclonal T-cell line alongside some 36 polyclonal samples showed no cross-contamination during QIAcube processing. Points the paper makes about the study in general: The samples were dated from about 2004 to 2018, and the ART regimens that were used may be less effective than current ART regimens. Owing to limited PBMC availability, only the TCR beta chain was sequenced, without alpha chain pairing. Inferences about post-ART repertoire changes were limited because no data were available on ART adherence, viral resistance or therapy changes. Because cell numbers in pre-ART samples were limited, unsorted PBMC were profiled instead of sorted CD4+ and CD8+ T cells. Expanded TRB clones identified before ART initiation dominated the repertoire across all time points, though the dominance fluctuated and decreased in many PLHIV after ART. Compared with controls, HIV repertoires had narrower CDR3 length ranges, and the network structure pointed to an antigen-experienced repertoire that shifted only slightly toward naive after ART. Starting ART was linked to a significant rise in TRB diversity, yet even after long-term ART the diversity remained significantly lower than in transplant donor controls.

On this clone itself: No antigen is known for it. Base qualities were left out, and no much larger clone turns up one base away.

For CDR1 and CDR2, the germline V gene lists SNHLY and FYNNEI. Between the V and J ends, shortened by 7 bases and 1 base respectively, the junction contains 5 bases. The CDR3 sequence holds 12 residues, the cysteine and phenylalanine included. CDR3 DNA only is kept here, 36 bases in frame from base 1. The immunoSEQ hsTCRB v3.0 assay was used at survey level resolution to sequence the TRB variable region. A depth of about 40,000-50,000 T-cell genomes per sample was targeted for TRB sequencing. TRB libraries were pooled and sequenced on an Illumina MiSeq using a v3 150-cycle kit. Concerning the study's data processing: Repertoire analysis ran in R within a reproducible Nextflow workflow covering QC, data transformation and analysis. LymphoSeq2, an R package for exploring AIRR-Seq data, was used to implement custom analyses. After excluding a handful of samples that yielded fewer than 5000 total TRB sequences, 188 HIV repertoires remained for analysis. Of the 188 retained HIV repertoires, some 60 were collected before and 120 to 130 after ART initiation. Repertoires were downsampled to 5000 TRB nucleotide sequences, with summary statistics averaged over 100 downsampling iterations. TRB sequences were retained for analysis only if CDR3 regions of at least seven amino acids were present. Diversity was assessed using a clonality score derived from Shannon entropy and using the Gini coefficient. In the repertoire networks, any two of the top 5000 CDR3 amino acid sequences were linked whenever the two sequences differed by an edit distance of one. Antigen specificity groups and MHC restriction were predicted for TRB CDR3 amino acid sequences with GLIPH2. Known CMV, EBV, HIV or tissue antigen associations were flagged by matching CDR3 amino acid sequences against VDJdb and McPAS-TCR. Pre-ART, post-ART and control groups were compared with Wilcoxon signed-rank tests and Holm-Bonferroni correction. The immuneACCESS repertoire file appears here via TCRdb, limited to in-frame rearrangements. These files lack a portion of the clones; in checked studies, under half of the deficit traces to unresolved V genes, and the cause of the others is not known. The V and J calls and clone size are taken from that table; D and trimming were inferred from the DNA. The sample includes roughly 28,000 clones, with about 77% observed a single time. The ten largest clones take up roughly 8.8% of the sample.

To be included, a participant needed at least one PBMC sample from before ART initiation plus at least two post-ART samples. Every participant with HIV received treatment in the United States of America. Before DNA extraction, cryopreserved samples of roughly 0.95-10 million PBMC were thawed and washed. At the time of the earliest PBMC sample for each participant with HIV, ages ranged from 23 to 54 years. PBMC samples were contributed by each participant from 1-4 timepoints before ART initiation and 2-8 timepoints after ART initiation, with a median of 7 samples. For every participant, serial HIV viral load, CD4+ T-cell count, ART history and demographic data were obtained. Genomic DNA was extracted from unsorted PBMC with a Qiagen kit on a QIAcube, with processing performed in batches of 12 samples.

This specimen consisted of unsorted PBMCs, obtained 1.5 years before starting antiretroviral therapy. The receptor was derived from a man between 18 and 35 years old with HIV. Recombination joined TRBV2 with TRBJ1-3; the D gene remains uncertain. In nucleotides, the sequence is TGTGCCAGCATGGTATCTGGAAACACCATATATTTT. The translation is CASMVSGNTIYF.